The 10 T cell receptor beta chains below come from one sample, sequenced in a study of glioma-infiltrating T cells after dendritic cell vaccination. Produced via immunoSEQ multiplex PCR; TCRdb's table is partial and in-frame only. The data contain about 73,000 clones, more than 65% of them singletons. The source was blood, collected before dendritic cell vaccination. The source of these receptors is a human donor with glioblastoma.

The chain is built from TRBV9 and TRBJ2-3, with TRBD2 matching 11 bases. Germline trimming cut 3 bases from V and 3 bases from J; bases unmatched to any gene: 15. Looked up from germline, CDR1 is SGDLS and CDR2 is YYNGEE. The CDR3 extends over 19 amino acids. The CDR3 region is CASSAIIIGTSGLTDTQYF. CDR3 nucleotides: TGTGCCAGCAGCGCAATAATAATAGGGACTAGCGGTTTAACAGATACGCAGTATTTT.

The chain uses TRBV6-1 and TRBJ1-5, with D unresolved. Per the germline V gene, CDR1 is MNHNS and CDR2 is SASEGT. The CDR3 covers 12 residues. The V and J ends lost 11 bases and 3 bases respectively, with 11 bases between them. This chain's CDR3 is CAGGRINQPQHF. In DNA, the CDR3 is TGTGCCGGAGGACGGATCAATCAGCCCCAGCATTTT.

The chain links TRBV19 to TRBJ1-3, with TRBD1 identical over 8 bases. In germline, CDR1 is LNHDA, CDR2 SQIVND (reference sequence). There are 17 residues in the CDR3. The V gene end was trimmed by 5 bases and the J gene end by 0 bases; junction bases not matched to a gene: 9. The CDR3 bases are TGTGCCAGTAGTGGGTATGGACAGGGAACCTCTGGAAACACCATATATTTT. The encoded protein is CASSGYGQGTSGNTIYF.

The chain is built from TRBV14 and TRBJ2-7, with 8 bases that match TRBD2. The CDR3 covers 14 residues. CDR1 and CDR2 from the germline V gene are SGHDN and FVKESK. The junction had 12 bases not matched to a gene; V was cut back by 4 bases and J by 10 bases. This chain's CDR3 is CASSRTGTSTPQYV. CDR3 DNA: TGTGCCAGCAGCCGAACCGGGACTAGTACCCCACAGTACGTC.

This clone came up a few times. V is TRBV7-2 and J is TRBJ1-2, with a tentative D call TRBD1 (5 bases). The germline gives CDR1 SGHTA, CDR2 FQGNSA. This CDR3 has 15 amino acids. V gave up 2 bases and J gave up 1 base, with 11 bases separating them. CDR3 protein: CASSLSPGGNYGYTF. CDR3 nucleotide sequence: TGTGCCAGCAGCTTAAGCCCGGGGGGTAACTATGGCTACACCTTC. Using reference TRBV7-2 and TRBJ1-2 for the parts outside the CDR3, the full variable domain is GAGVSQSPSNKVTEKGKDVELRCDPISGHTALYWYRQSLGQGLEFLIYFQGNSAPDKSGLPSDRFSAERTGGSVSTLTIQRTQQEDSAVYLCASSLSPGGNYGYTFGSGTRLTVV.

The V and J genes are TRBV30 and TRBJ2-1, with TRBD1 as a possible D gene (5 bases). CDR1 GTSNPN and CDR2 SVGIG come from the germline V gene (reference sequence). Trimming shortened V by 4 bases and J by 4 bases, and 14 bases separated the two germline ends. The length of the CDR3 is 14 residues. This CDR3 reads CAWTGLTGYNEQFF. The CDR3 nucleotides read TGTGCCTGGACCGGCCTAACAGGATACAATGAGCAGTTCTTC.

Written as DNA, the CDR3 is TGCGCCAGCAGCCTTGGACAGGGAGTCTACGAGCAGTACTTC. This encodes CASSLGQGVYEQYF. The chain joins TRBV5-1 to TRBJ2-7; 8 bases align to TRBD1. The CDR3 is 14 residues long. Trimming cost V 4 bases and J 3 bases; bases outside gene matches: 6. Germline V gene data show CDR1 as SGHRS and CDR2 as YFSETQ.

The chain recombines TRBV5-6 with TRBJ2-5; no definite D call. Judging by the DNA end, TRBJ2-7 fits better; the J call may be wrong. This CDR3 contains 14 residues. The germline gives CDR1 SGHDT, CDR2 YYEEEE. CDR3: CASSFGQLTYEQYF. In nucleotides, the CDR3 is TGTGCCAGCAGCTTTGGGCAGTTAACCTACGAGCAGTACTTC.

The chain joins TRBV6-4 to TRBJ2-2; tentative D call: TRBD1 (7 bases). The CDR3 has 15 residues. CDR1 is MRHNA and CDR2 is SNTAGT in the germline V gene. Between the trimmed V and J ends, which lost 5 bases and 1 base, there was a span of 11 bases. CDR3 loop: CASSPQGGNTGELFF. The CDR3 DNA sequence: TGTGCCAGCAGTCCCCAGGGGGGGAACACCGGGGAGCTGTTTTTT.

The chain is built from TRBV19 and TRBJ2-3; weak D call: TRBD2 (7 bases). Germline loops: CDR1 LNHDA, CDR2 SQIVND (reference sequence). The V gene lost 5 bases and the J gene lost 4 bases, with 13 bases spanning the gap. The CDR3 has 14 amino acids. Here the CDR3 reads CASSSGGRADTQYF. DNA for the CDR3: TGTGCCAGTAGTTCCGGGGGGCGGGCAGATACGCAGTATTTT.